This is a list of T cell receptor beta chains from one sample in a study of cytomegalovirus exposure and HLA in healthy donors. TCRdb keeps only in-frame clones here, not all; method: immunoSEQ multiplex PCR. Here the sample spans some 140,000 clones, around nine tenths being singletons. Sequencing used PBMCs. Receptor source: a woman between 25 and 40 years old in good health and CMV-seronegative. Each CDR3 is given with its conserved first and last residue. The D gene is left open where the match is weak. Size values are once, few and many counts, or a class for expanded clones, and some rows have none.

clone size,D gene,V gene,J gene,CDR3 protein,CDR3 DNA
once,.,TRBV27,TRBJ2-7,CASKTGGTAYNKQYF,TGTGCCAGCAAAACCGGCGGGACAGCGTACAACAAGCAGTACTTC
.,.,TRBV6-5,TRBJ1-1,CASSHRGVLNTEAFF,TGTGCCAGCAGCCACCGGGGTGTTTTGAACACTGAAGCTTTCTTT
.,.,TRBV18,TRBJ2-7,CASSPQERASYEQYF,TGTGCCAGCTCACCCCAAGAGCGGGCGTCCTACGAGCAGTACTTC
once,.,TRBV11-2,TRBJ2-3,CASSLGQQGFGDTQYF,TGTGCCAGCAGCTTAGGCCAGCAGGGGTTCGGGGATACGCAGTATTTT
.,TRBD2,TRBV10-3,TRBJ2-1,CAIKGTSGRDNEQFF,TGTGCCATCAAAGGGACTAGCGGGAGAGACAATGAGCAGTTCTTC
.,TRBD2,TRBV9,TRBJ2-3,CASSKAGVEDTQYF,TGTGCCAGCAGCAAAGCGGGAGTTGAAGATACGCAGTATTTT
.,.,TRBV11-2,TRBJ2-5,CASSFHRKGETQYF,TGTGCCAGCAGCTTTCACAGGAAAGGAGAGACCCAGTACTTC
.,.,TRBV7-9,TRBJ1-4,CASSLQGSGNTNEKLFF,TGTGCCAGCAGCTTACAGGGAAGTGGCAACACTAATGAAAAACTGTTTTTT
.,.,TRBV4-1,TRBJ2-7,CASSPGGRTSYEQYF,TGCGCCAGCAGCCCCGGAGGCAGGACCTCCTACGAGCAGTACTTC
.,TRBD1,TRBV19,TRBJ1-4,CASSRAGGTNEKLFF,TGTGCCAGTAGTAGAGCAGGGGGAACTAATGAAAAACTGTTTTTT
.,TRBD1,TRBV29-1,TRBJ1-2,CSAQGGGTGPASNYGYTF,TGCAGCGCCCAGGGTGGGGGGACAGGACCCGCAAGTAACTATGGCTACACCTTC
.,TRBD2,TRBV5-6,TRBJ2-5,CASSYGSGLAYETQYF,TGTGCCAGCAGCTACGGGTCGGGACTAGCATATGAGACCCAGTACTTC
.,TRBD1,TRBV30,TRBJ2-7,CAFNQGAGYEQYF,TGTGCCTTCAATCAGGGGGCTGGCTACGAGCAGTACTTC
.,TRBD1,TRBV4-2,TRBJ2-1,CASSQERDRIYNEQFF,TGTGCCAGCAGCCAAGAAAGGGACAGAATATACAATGAGCAGTTCTTC
.,.,TRBV5-1,TRBJ1-2,CASTTTPFRGNYGYTF,TGCGCCAGCACTACCACTCCCTTCCGGGGGAACTATGGCTACACCTTC
.,.,TRBV5-4,TRBJ1-1,CASSFQVTNTEAFF,TGTGCCAGCAGCTTCCAGGTTACGAACACTGAAGCTTTCTTT
.,TRBD1,TRBV6-5,TRBJ1-5,CASSGQGAANQPQHF,TGTGCCAGCAGTGGACAGGGGGCTGCAAATCAGCCCCAGCATTTT
.,TRBD1,TRBV4-3,TRBJ2-1,CASSQEPGQGSDEQFF,TGCGCCAGCAGCCAAGAACCGGGACAGGGGAGCGATGAGCAGTTCTTC
.,.,TRBV7-9,TRBJ1-2,CASSLDGGASGGYTF,TGTGCCAGCAGCTTAGATGGGGGCGCTTCGGGCGGCTACACCTTC
.,TRBD1,TRBV13,TRBJ1-2,CASSSPGTGVYGYPF,TGTGCCAGCAGCTCACCCGGGACAGGGGTCTATGGCTACCCCTTC
.,TRBD1,TRBV27,TRBJ1-2,CASSFGAGGYYGYTF,TGTGCCAGCAGTTTTGGGGCAGGGGGTTACTATGGCTACACCTTC
.,TRBD2,TRBV6-5,TRBJ2-3,CATKSGGAWDTQYF,TGTGCCACCAAAAGCGGGGGGGCTTGGGATACGCAGTATTTT
.,TRBD2,TRBV7-2,TRBJ2-1,CASSLASGTYNEQFF,TGTGCCAGCAGCTTAGCTAGCGGGACATACAATGAGCAGTTCTTC
.,.,TRBV5-1,TRBJ2-1,CASSLQTRDEQFF,TGCGCCAGCAGCCTTCAAACTAGGGATGAGCAGTTCTTC
.,.,TRBV13,TRBJ2-7,CASSLGRGEQYF,TGTGCCAGCAGCTTAGGCCGGGGGGAGCAGTACTTC
.,TRBD2,TRBV28,TRBJ2-1,CASSLASSGYNEQFF,TGTGCCAGCAGTTTAGCGTCTAGCGGTTACAATGAGCAGTTCTTC
.,.,TRBV28,TRBJ1-1,CASSLGGPRSEAFF,TGTGCCAGCAGTTTAGGGGGCCCGAGGTCTGAAGCTTTCTTT
.,.,TRBV5-6,TRBJ1-1,CASSLGQVIGTEAFF,TGTGCCAGCAGCTTGGGCCAGGTGATAGGCACTGAAGCTTTCTTT
once,.,TRBV5-4,TRBJ2-1,CASSLDSLGASEQFF,TGTGCCAGCAGCTTGGATAGCCTAGGGGCCAGTGAGCAGTTCTTC
.,.,TRBV5-3,TRBJ1-3,CARSLVAPAQGFSGNTIYF,TGTGCCAGAAGCTTGGTTGCCCCCGCCCAGGGATTTTCTGGAAACACCATATATTTT
few,TRBD1,TRBV5-4,TRBJ1-1,CASSLQGWDTEAFF,TGTGCCAGCAGCTTACAGGGGTGGGACACTGAAGCTTTCTTT
.,TRBD1,TRBV5-3,TRBJ2-7,CARSSPATGPSEQYF,TGTGCCAGAAGCTCGCCGGCGACAGGGCCAAGCGAGCAGTACTTC
.,.,TRBV4-3,TRBJ2-2,CASSQGRVANTGELFF,TGCGCCAGCAGCCAAGGTCGGGTCGCGAACACCGGGGAGCTGTTTTTT
.,TRBD1,TRBV10-1,TRBJ1-4,CASITGGTNLSYEKLFF,TGCGCCAGCATCACAGGGGGAACTAATTTATCATATGAAAAACTGTTTTTT
.,.,TRBV28,TRBJ1-1,CASRTGFKMNTEAFF,TGTGCCAGCAGAACAGGTTTTAAGATGAACACTGAAGCTTTCTTT
few,.,TRBV5-4,TRBJ2-7,CASRPDRFAYEQYF,TGTGCCAGCAGACCCGACAGGTTCGCCTACGAGCAGTACTTC
.,.,TRBV7-9,TRBJ2-2,CSSSPAGTPLGGELFF,TGTTCCAGCAGCCCAGCCGGGACTCCCCTCGGGGGGGAGCTGTTTTTT
.,TRBD1,TRBV9,TRBJ1-3,CASSPRDRAGTGGNTIYF,TGTGCCAGCAGCCCTCGGGACAGGGCAGGAACGGGTGGAAACACCATATATTTT
.,.,TRBV9,TRBJ1-6,CASSVGQYNSPLHF,TGTGCCAGCAGCGTAGGACAGTATAATTCACCCCTCCACTTT
.,.,TRBV6-4,TRBJ2-2,CASSDAWGAGELFF,TGTGCCAGCAGTGATGCGTGGGGGGCCGGGGAGCTGTTTTTT
.,.,TRBV27,TRBJ1-2,CASSPRAPGTTGYTF,TGTGCCAGCAGTCCCCGAGCCCCGGGGACTACTGGCTACACCTTC
.,.,TRBV7-3,TRBJ2-7,CASSLNLTGESSYEQYF,TGTGCCAGCAGCTTAAATTTGACGGGAGAGAGCTCCTACGAGCAGTACTTC
.,.,TRBV7-2,TRBJ1-2,CASRLGGRGYTF,TGTGCCAGCAGACTCGGGGGGCGAGGCTACACCTTC
.,TRBD2,TRBV30,TRBJ2-5,CAWATGTSGRGETQYF,TGTGCCTGGGCTACCGGGACTAGCGGTAGGGGAGAGACCCAGTACTTC
.,.,TRBV30,TRBJ1-5,CVWRKTGSNQPQHF,TGTGTCTGGAGGAAAACAGGGAGCAATCAGCCCCAGCATTTT
.,.,TRBV6-5,TRBJ1-2,CASSYVHAGLGYGYTF,TGTGCCAGCAGTTACGTCCATGCGGGCCTTGGCTATGGCTACACCTTC
once,.,TRBV6-6,TRBJ2-7,CASRQSPSYEQYF,TGTGCCAGCAGACAATCCCCATCCTACGAGCAGTACTTC
.,.,TRBV18,TRBJ2-5,CASSPTGTPETQYF,TGTGCCAGCTCACCAACAGGTACCCCAGAGACCCAGTACTTC
once,TRBD2,TRBV7-9,TRBJ2-5,CASSTPLAGGLETQYF,TGTGCCAGCAGCACCCCACTAGCGGGGGGGCTAGAGACCCAGTACTTC
.,.,TRBV18,TRBJ2-5,CASSPPSETQYF,TGTGCCAGCTCACCACCTAGCGAGACCCAGTACTTC
.,TRBD2,TRBV29-1,TRBJ2-1,CSVEASRAGAYNEQFF,TGCAGCGTAGAAGCCAGTCGAGCGGGGGCCTACAATGAGCAGTTCTTC
.,.,TRBV11-2,TRBJ1-5,CASSPGLGDSQHF,TGTGCCAGCAGCCCAGGTCTGGGTGATTCCCAGCATTTT
.,.,TRBV22-1,TRBJ1-5,CPGSALENRTGNQPQHF,TGTCCTGGGAGCGCGCTCGAGAACCGGACAGGAAATCAGCCCCAGCATTTT
.,.,TRBV23-1,TRBJ2-1,CASSQSTTLAYNEQFF,TGCGCCAGCAGTCAATCGACAACATTAGCCTACAATGAGCAGTTCTTC
.,.,TRBV9,TRBJ2-7,CASSVWRDSYEQYF,TGTGCCAGCAGCGTATGGAGGGACTCCTACGAGCAGTACTTC
.,.,TRBV27,TRBJ2-3,CASSIAGVRGTQYF,TGTGCCAGCAGTATAGCAGGGGTTCGAGGTACGCAGTATTTT
.,TRBD1,TRBV28,TRBJ1-1,CASSTTGLNTEAFF,TGTGCCAGCAGTACGACAGGGTTGAACACTGAAGCTTTCTTT